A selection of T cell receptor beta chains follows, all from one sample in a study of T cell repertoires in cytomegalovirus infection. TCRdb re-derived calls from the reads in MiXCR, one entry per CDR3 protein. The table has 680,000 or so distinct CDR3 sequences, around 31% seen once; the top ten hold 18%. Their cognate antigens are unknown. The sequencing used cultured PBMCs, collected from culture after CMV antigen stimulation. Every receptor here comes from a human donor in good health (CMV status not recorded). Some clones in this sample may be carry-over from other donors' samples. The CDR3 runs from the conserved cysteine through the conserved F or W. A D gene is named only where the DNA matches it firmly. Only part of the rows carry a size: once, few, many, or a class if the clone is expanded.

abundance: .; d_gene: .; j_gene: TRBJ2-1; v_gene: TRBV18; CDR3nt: TGTGCCAGCTCACCACTTCGGGGGCGGGGACGCTACAATGAGCAGTTCTTC; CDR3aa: CASSPLRGRGRYNEQFF
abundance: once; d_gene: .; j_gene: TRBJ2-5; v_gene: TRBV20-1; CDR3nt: TGCAGTGCCTTTCCCGAAGAGACCCAGTACTTC; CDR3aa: CSAFPEETQYF
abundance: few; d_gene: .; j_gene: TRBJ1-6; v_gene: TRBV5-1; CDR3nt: TGCGCCAGCAGCCCCCGGGGCGCAGATTCACCCCTCCACTTT; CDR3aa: CASSPRGADSPLHF
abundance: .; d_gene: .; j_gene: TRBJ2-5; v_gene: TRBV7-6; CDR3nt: TGTGCCAGCAGCATGACAGGTGTCTCGGAGACCCAGTACTTC; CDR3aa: CASSMTGVSETQYF
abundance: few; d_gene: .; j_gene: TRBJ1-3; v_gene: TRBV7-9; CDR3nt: TGTGCCAGCAGCGCGCCGACAGGCCGCTCTGGAAACACCATATATTTT; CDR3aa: CASSAPTGRSGNTIYF
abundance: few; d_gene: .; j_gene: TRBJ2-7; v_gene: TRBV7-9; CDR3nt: TGTGCCAGCAGCCCTAAACAGGTTACCTACGAGCAGTACTTC; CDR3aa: CASSPKQVTYEQYF
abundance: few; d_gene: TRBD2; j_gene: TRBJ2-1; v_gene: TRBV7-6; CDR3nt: TGTGCCAGCAGCTCTCGGGGGGGCCGGGTCAATGAGCAGTTCTTC; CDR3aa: CASSSRGGRVNEQFF
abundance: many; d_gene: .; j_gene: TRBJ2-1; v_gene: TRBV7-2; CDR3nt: TGTGCCAGCAGCTTAGTGCTCCTATCTTTGTACAATGAGCAGTTCTTC; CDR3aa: CASSLVLLSLYNEQFF
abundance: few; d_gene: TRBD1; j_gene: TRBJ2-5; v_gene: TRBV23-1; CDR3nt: TGCGCCAGCAGTCAGTTGACAGGGTTAGAGACCCAGTACTTC; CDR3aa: CASSQLTGLETQYF
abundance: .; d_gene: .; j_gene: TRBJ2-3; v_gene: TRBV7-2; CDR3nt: TGTGCCAGCAGCCTGAGCAAAGATACGCAGTATTTT; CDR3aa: CASSLSKDTQYF
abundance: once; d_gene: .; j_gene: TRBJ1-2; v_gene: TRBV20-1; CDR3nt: TGCAGTGCTAGCCCGTTGGGAGGCTTCTATGGCTACACCTTC; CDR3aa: CSASPLGGFYGYTF
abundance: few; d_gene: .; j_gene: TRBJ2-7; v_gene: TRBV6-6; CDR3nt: TGTGCCAGCAGTTACCCCCCCGAGGACCGAGAGCAGTACTTC; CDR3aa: CASSYPPEDREQYF
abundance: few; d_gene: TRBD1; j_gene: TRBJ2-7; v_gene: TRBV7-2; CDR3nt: TGTGCCAGCAGTCTACAGGGGGCGCGAGAGCAGTACTTC; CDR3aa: CASSLQGAREQYF
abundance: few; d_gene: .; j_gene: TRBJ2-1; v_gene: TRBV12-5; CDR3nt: TGTGCTAGTGTCGGGGGACACGGAGGGGTGGGCAATGAGCAGTTCTTC; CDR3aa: CASVGGHGGVGNEQFF
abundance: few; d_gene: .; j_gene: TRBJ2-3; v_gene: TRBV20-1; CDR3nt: TGCAGTGCTAGGTCCGCGGGGCTCACAGATACGCAGTATTTT; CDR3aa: CSARSAGLTDTQYF